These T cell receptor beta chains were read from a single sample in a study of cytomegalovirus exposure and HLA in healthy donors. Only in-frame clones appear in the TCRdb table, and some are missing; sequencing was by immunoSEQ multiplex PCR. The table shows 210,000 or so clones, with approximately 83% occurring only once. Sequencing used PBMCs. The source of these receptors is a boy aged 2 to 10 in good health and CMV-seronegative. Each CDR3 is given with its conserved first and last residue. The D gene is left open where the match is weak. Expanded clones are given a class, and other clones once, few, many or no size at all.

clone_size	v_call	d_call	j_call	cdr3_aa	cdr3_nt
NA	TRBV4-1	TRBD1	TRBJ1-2	CASSQIEYLTRQGADGYTF	TGCGCCAGCAGCCAGATTGAGTACCTCACTAGACAGGGGGCTGATGGCTACACCTTC
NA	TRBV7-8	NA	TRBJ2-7	CASSSRTEPYEQYF	TGTGCCAGCAGCTCCCGGACAGAACCCTACGAGCAGTACTTC
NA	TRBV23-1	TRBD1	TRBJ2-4	CASSQLQGAAAKNIQYF	TGCGCCAGCAGTCAACTCCAGGGGGCGGCAGCCAAAAACATTCAGTACTTC
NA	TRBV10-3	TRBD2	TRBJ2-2	CATTNSGGGVAGELFF	TGTGCCACTACGAATAGCGGGGGGGGAGTTGCCGGGGAGCTGTTTTTT
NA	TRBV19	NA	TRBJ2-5	CASSIGQKETQYF	TGTGCCAGTAGTATAGGTCAGAAAGAGACCCAGTACTTC
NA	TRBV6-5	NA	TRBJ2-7	CASSPRARGIYEQYF	TGTGCCAGCAGTCCCAGAGCGAGAGGGATCTACGAGCAGTACTTC
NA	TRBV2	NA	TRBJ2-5	CASSMGRLQETQYF	TGTGCCAGCAGCATGGGCAGGCTTCAAGAGACCCAGTACTTC
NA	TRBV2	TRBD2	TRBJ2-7	CASSVRLATFYEQYF	TGTGCCAGCAGTGTACGACTAGCGACCTTCTACGAGCAGTACTTC
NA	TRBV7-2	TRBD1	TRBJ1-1	CASSLADRNEAFF	TGTGCCAGCAGCTTAGCGGACAGGAATGAAGCTTTCTTT
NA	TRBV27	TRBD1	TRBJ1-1	CASGPGTGVGSTEAFF	TGTGCCAGCGGCCCCGGGACAGGCGTGGGGAGCACTGAAGCTTTCTTT
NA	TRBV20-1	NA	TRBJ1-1	CSARESPFSFF	TGCAGTGCTAGAGAAAGCCCGTTTTCTTTCTTT
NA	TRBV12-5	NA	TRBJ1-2	CASGLTVPYGYTF	TGTGCTAGTGGTTTGACAGTCCCTTATGGCTACACCTTC
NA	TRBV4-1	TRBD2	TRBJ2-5	CASSQEASGRVETQYF	TGCGCCAGCAGCCAAGAGGCTAGCGGGAGGGTAGAGACCCAGTACTTC
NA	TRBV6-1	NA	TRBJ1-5	CASSESGSNQPQHF	TGTGCCAGCAGTGAATCGGGGTCCAATCAGCCCCAGCATTTT
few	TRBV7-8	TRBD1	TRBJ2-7	CASSVDRGSSYEQYF	TGTGCCAGCAGCGTCGACAGGGGCAGCTCCTACGAGCAGTACTTC
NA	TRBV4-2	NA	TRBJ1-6	CASSQDVGADSPLHF	TGTGCCAGCAGCCAAGATGTAGGAGCGGATTCACCCCTCCACTTT
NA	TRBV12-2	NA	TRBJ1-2	CASRLVGDGYTF	TGTGCAAGTCGCTTAGTGGGCGATGGCTACACCTTC
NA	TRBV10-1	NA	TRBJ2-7	CASSRAGYPYEQYF	TGCGCCAGCAGCCGCGCAGGGTACCCCTACGAGCAGTACTTC
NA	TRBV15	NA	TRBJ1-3	CATSRGAVNSGNTIYF	TGTGCCACCAGCAGAGGGGCAGTAAACTCTGGAAACACCATATATTTT
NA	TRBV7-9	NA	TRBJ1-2	CASSLSSAGSNYGYTF	TGTGCCAGCAGCTTATCATCTGCAGGGTCTAACTATGGCTACACCTTC
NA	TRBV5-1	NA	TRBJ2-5	CASSFSGAQETQYF	TGCGCCAGCAGCTTTAGCGGAGCCCAAGAGACCCAGTACTTC
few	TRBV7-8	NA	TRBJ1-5	CASRQGNQPQHF	TGTGCCAGCAGGCAGGGAAACCAGCCCCAGCATTTT
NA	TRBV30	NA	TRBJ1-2	CAWSVLSGGGHGYTF	TGTGCCTGGAGTGTCCTCTCAGGAGGCGGTCATGGCTACACCTTC
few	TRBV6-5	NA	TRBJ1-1	CASKGQMNTEAFF	TGTGCCAGCAAGGGGCAGATGAACACTGAAGCTTTCTTT
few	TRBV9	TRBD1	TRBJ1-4	CASSPPGTGVGKLFF	TGTGCCAGCAGCCCACCCGGGACAGGGGTGGGAAAACTGTTTTTT
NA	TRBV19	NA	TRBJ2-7	CASSLDSSGEQYF	TGTGCCAGTAGCTTGGACAGTTCTGGCGAGCAGTACTTC
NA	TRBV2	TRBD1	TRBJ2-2	CASSGTGYYGELFF	TGTGCCAGCAGTGGGACAGGGTATTACGGGGAGCTGTTTTTT
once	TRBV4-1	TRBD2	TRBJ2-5	CASSQLVAGTLTQYF	TGCGCCAGCAGCCAATTGGTAGCGGGGACATTGACCCAGTACTTC
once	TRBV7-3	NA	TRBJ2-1	CASSLGAASYNEQFF	TGTGCCAGCAGCTTAGGGGCAGCCTCCTACAATGAGCAGTTCTTC
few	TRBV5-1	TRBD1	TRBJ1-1	CASSEDRGNPEAFF	TGCGCCAGCAGCGAGGACAGGGGGAACCCTGAAGCTTTCTTT
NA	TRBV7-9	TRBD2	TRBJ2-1	CASSAISGGSYNEQFF	TGTGCCAGCAGCGCCATTAGCGGGGGCTCTTACAATGAGCAGTTCTTC
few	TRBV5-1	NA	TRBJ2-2	CASSLAGNTGELFF	TGCGCCAGCAGCTTGGCAGGGAACACCGGGGAGCTGTTTTTT
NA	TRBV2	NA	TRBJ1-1	CASSVARSTTEAFF	TGTGCCAGCAGTGTAGCCAGGTCGACCACTGAAGCTTTCTTT
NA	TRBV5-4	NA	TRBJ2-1	CASSFQGYEQFF	TGTGCCAGCAGCTTTCAGGGCTATGAGCAGTTCTTC
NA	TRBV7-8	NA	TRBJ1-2	CASSLARTALDYGYTF	TGTGCCAGCAGCTTAGCCCGGACAGCCTTAGACTATGGCTACACCTTC
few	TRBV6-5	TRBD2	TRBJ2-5	CASSENGGGRETQYF	TGTGCCAGCAGCGAAAACGGGGGGGGTAGAGAGACCCAGTACTTC
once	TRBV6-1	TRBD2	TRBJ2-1	CASRGTSGTGEQFF	TGTGCCAGCCGCGGGACTAGCGGGACCGGTGAGCAGTTCTTC
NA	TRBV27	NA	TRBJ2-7	CASSLVYRNEQYF	TGTGCCAGCAGTTTGGTTTACAGGAACGAGCAGTACTTC
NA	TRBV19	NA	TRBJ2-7	CASSVRGTAYEQYF	TGTGCCAGTAGTGTACGCGGGACAGCCTACGAGCAGTACTTC
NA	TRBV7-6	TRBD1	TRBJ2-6	CASSLVQGSGANVLTF	TGTGCCAGCAGCTTAGTACAGGGGTCTGGGGCCAACGTCCTGACTTTC
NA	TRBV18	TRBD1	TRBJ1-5	CASSKTGGDQPQHF	TGTGCCAGCTCAAAAACAGGGGGAGATCAGCCCCAGCATTTT
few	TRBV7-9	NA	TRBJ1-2	CASSPSELYGYTF	TGTGCCAGCAGCCCCTCGGAGCTCTATGGCTACACCTTC
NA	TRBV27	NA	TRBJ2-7	CASSYTPGGRREQYF	TGTGCCAGCAGTTATACACCGGGGGGCCGAAGAGAGCAGTACTTC
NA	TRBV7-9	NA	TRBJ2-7	CASSLMLRFRVGYEQYF	TGTGCCAGCAGCTTAATGTTACGCTTTCGGGTGGGCTACGAGCAGTACTTC
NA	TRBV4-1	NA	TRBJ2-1	CASSQDRGRPYNEQFF	TGCGCCAGCAGCCAAGATCGTGGGAGACCCTACAATGAGCAGTTCTTC
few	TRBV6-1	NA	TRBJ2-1	CASSTSRGAYNEQFF	TGTGCCAGCAGCACTTCTAGGGGCGCGTACAATGAGCAGTTCTTC
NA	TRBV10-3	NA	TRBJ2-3	CAISESVGADTQYF	TGTGCCATCAGTGAGTCGGTCGGGGCAGATACGCAGTATTTT
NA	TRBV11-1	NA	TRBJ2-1	CASSLTSRPYNEQFF	TGTGCCAGCAGCTTAACTTCACGTCCCTACAATGAGCAGTTCTTC
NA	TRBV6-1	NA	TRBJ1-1	CASRLGSPFTEAFF	TGTGCCAGCAGATTAGGGAGCCCTTTCACTGAAGCTTTCTTT
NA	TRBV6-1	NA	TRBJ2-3	CASTEPGVKDTQYF	TGTGCCAGCACCGAACCGGGAGTAAAAGATACGCAGTATTTT
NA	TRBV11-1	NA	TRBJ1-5	CASSFGLQEPQHF	TGTGCCAGCAGCTTCGGACTACAGGAGCCCCAGCATTTT
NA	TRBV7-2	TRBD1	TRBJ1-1	CASSSWTGGAEAFF	TGTGCCAGCAGCTCCTGGACAGGGGGAGCTGAAGCTTTCTTT
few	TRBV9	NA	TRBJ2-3	CASSVDSGTDTQYF	TGTGCCAGCAGCGTGGACAGCGGCACAGATACGCAGTATTTT
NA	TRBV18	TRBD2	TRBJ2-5	CASSPGTSGSTSQTQYF	TGTGCCAGCTCACCCGGGACTAGCGGGAGTACTTCGCAGACCCAGTACTTC